There are many counts of the clone carrying this T cell receptor beta chain. Each donor gave approximately 9.5 milliliters of peripheral blood. The V gene's germline CDR1 is SGHTA and CDR2 FQGNSA. CDR3 length equals 14 residues. V was clipped by 11 bases and J by 0 bases; unmatched bases: 7. These data are taken from a study of blood T cells in healthy people across ages. The wider study: T cells yielded about one barcoded beta molecule per two cells through template switching.

Using a J-beta primer mix together with a sample-barcoded 5' primer, a second PCR was run for about 7 to 12 cycles. Carrying 12 random nucleotides, a template-switch adaptor labeled each individual cDNA molecule. TCRdb reprocessed the 5' RACE reads with MiXCR, giving one entry per CDR3 protein. The data show about 650,000 distinct CDR3 sequences, roughly half seen once. Sequenced: blood. This chain uses TRBV7-2 with TRBJ2-3; 8 nucleotides agree with TRBD2. This sequence originates from a woman of 80 years or more in good health. The CDR3 is CASQLAASTDTQYF. The CDR3, as DNA: TGTGCCTCTCAACTAGCGGCGAGCACAGATACGCAGTATTTT.